This T cell receptor (delta chain) was documented in a study of gamma-delta T cells after stem cell transplantation. TCRdb made new clone calls on the RT-PCR reads using CATT. The data contain under 6,000 delta-chain clones, 1.5% to 2.5% of them singletons. The CDR3 sequence is 16 residues long. Trimming cost V 3 bases and J 2 bases; bases outside gene matches: 8. CDR1 is GEAIGNYY, CDR2 EKD, per germline. Source material: gamma-delta T cells. The V gene is TRDV2, the J gene TRDJ1; TRDD3 matches at 10 bases. This sequence originates from a human donor. It is not recorded whose cells these are; they may come from a transplant donor. The DNA for the CDR3 is TGTGCCTGTGACCCCCTAGTACTGGGGGATACCGATAAACTCATCTTT. It is translated as CACDPLVLGDTDKLIF.